One T cell receptor beta chain is described in this entry. The CDR3 extends over 13 amino acids. Germline V gives CDR1 SQVTM, CDR2 ANQGSEA. V dropped 4 bases and J dropped 5; count of bases not matched to a gene: 7. Data came from immunoSEQ multiplex PCR; TCRdb stores just in-frame clones and leaves some out. The data contain under 130,000 clones, 83% of them seen just once; the ten biggest clones take up 13%. These data originate in a study of control samples from healthy donors and cancer patients. Source material: blood. This rearrangement joins TRBV29-1 to TRBJ2-5; 7 nucleotides line up with TRBD2. The clonotype originates from a woman in her fifties or sixties in good health. CDR3 residues: CSVGGGVSETQYF. For the CDR3, the DNA is TGCAGCGTTGGGGGAGGGGTTTCGGAGACCCAGTACTTC.